This is a list of T cell receptor beta chains from one sample in a study of technical replicates of blood from several donors. Clones were sequenced by immunoSEQ multiplex PCR, and TCRdb holds only the in-frame ones, with some missing. Among approximately 85,000 clones, under 95% were seen once, and the ten largest hold 0.25% to 0.35%. Specimen: T cells isolated from PBMCs. The receptors were gathered from a human donor in good health. CDR3s include the opening cysteine and the closing phenylalanine or tryptophan. Size is stated for part of the rows, as once, few or many counts, or as a class when the clone is expanded.

clone_size: NA; v_call: TRBV4-1; cdr3_aa: CASSQEGLVGHNEQFF
clone_size: NA; v_call: TRBV4-2; cdr3_aa: CASSQDSGGRFYEQYF
clone_size: NA; v_call: TRBV28; cdr3_aa: CASSLSPGQGHSGANVLTF
clone_size: NA; v_call: TRBV28; cdr3_aa: CASSLSGTGVNTEAFF
clone_size: once; v_call: TRBV6-5; cdr3_aa: CASSWTGERDGYTF
clone_size: NA; v_call: TRBV18; cdr3_aa: CASSPPGQGSEKLFF
clone_size: once; v_call: TRBV7-9; cdr3_aa: CASSWGTGVREKLFF
clone_size: NA; v_call: TRBV5-5; cdr3_aa: CASSLDADRGSDTQYF
clone_size: NA; v_call: TRBV11-3; cdr3_aa: CASSSLGSLRGRNYEQYF
clone_size: NA; v_call: TRBV6-1; cdr3_aa: CAYATGPAKETQYF
clone_size: NA; v_call: TRBV7-9; cdr3_aa: CASSLLAGGNFVNEQFF
clone_size: NA; v_call: TRBV7-9; cdr3_aa: CASSPTGLSSYNSPLHF
clone_size: NA; v_call: TRBV19; cdr3_aa: CASSTQGASSPLHF
clone_size: NA; v_call: TRBV19; cdr3_aa: CASNGPGINSPLHF
clone_size: few; v_call: TRBV7-2; cdr3_aa: CASSPGTSGYEQYF
clone_size: NA; v_call: TRBV9; cdr3_aa: CASSVGDGGTLSTDTQYF
clone_size: NA; v_call: TRBV6-1; cdr3_aa: CASSSEQGANYGYTF
clone_size: NA; v_call: TRBV27; cdr3_aa: CASGTLGSTEAFF
clone_size: NA; v_call: TRBV13; cdr3_aa: CASSVESGLAGDNEQFF
clone_size: NA; v_call: TRBV13; cdr3_aa: CASSPGLVGGDTQYF
clone_size: NA; v_call: TRBV19; cdr3_aa: CASSIDSYTEAFF
clone_size: NA; v_call: TRBV9; cdr3_aa: CASSVAAGPANTQYF
clone_size: NA; v_call: TRBV7-2; cdr3_aa: CASSPIAGGTNEQFF
clone_size: NA; v_call: TRBV7-9; cdr3_aa: CASSLGTAGGYTF
clone_size: once; v_call: TRBV28; cdr3_aa: CASSLNTGLEGYTF
clone_size: NA; v_call: TRBV19; cdr3_aa: CASLGGRASTGELFF
clone_size: NA; v_call: TRBV6-6; cdr3_aa: CASSSTGTGEVFF
clone_size: few; v_call: TRBV6-4; cdr3_aa: CAIPGLDCYNEQFF
clone_size: NA; v_call: TRBV4-1; cdr3_aa: CASSQEPTGRGYTF
clone_size: NA; v_call: TRBV13; cdr3_aa: CASSQSGEGTNEQFF
clone_size: NA; v_call: TRBV10-3; cdr3_aa: CAISEPSLTGNYEQYF
clone_size: NA; v_call: TRBV6-4; cdr3_aa: CASPTVLAGGHLGGEQYF